Below, 10 T cell receptor beta chains from the same sample are listed, as sequenced in a study of T cell repertoires in cytomegalovirus infection. TCRdb re-analysed the reads in MiXCR, keeping a single row per CDR3 protein. Of 160,000 or so distinct CDR3 sequences in the sample, roughly 15% were seen once. Specimen: CD8+ T cells from PBMCs. The receptors here all came from a human donor in good health (CMV status not recorded). Some clones in this sample may be carry-over from other donors' samples.

This CDR3 reads CASSSPADRVPQYF. CDR3 sequence (DNA): TGTGCCAGCAGCTCCCCGGCCGACAGGGTCCCCCAGTACTTC. The chain employs TRBV11-1 and TRBJ2-5, with 7 bases lining up with TRBD1. V lost 4 bases, J lost 9 bases, and 11 bases stayed unmatched. The germline V gene has CDR1 SGHAT and CDR2 FQDESV (reference sequence). The CDR3 sequence is 14 residues long.

The chain recombines TRBV7-2 with TRBJ2-7; the D gene is possibly TRBD1 (6 bases). The germline CDR1 and CDR2 sequences are SGHTA and FQGNSA. The CDR3 spans 12 residues. Between the trimmed V and J ends, which lost 5 bases and 7 bases, there was a span of 12 bases. CDR3 region: CASSVQGWEQYF. The CDR3 DNA reads as TGTGCCAGCAGCGTACAGGGATGGGAGCAGTACTTC.

This clonotype was seen ten or more times. V gene TRBV7-9 combines with J gene TRBJ2-2; 12 bases line up with TRBD2. V dropped 5 bases and J dropped 8; count of bases not matched to a gene: 6. The CDR3 is made up of 15 amino acids. Germline CDR1 is SEHNR and CDR2 is FQNEAQ (reference sequence). The CDR3: CASSRTSGTSGELFF. In DNA form, the CDR3 reads TGTGCCAGCAGCCGGACTAGCGGGACCTCGGGGGAGCTGTTTTTT. Full variable domain (remainder filled in from reference TRBV7-9 and TRBJ2-2): DTGVSQNPRHKITKRGQNVTFRCDPISEHNRLYWYRQTLGQGPEFLTYFQNEAQLEKSRLLSDRFSAERPKGSFSTLEIQRTEQGDSAMYLCASSRTSGTSGELFFGEGSRLTVL.

This clonotype was found a few times. One end of the junction is discordant with germline, which a read error may explain. The chain combines TRBV28 with TRBJ2-1, with TRBD2 identical over 8 bases. The CDR3 contains 18 residues. Germline CDR1 is MDHEN and CDR2 is SYDVKM. The DNA for the CDR3 is TGTGCCTGCAGCCGAGTACTACAGAGCGGGAGCTCCTACAATGAGCAGTTCTTC. Its translation is CACSRVLQSGSSYNEQFF.

V is TRBV5-5 and J is TRBJ2-7; TRBD1 matches at 7 bases. This CDR3 is built from 14 residues. The V gene's germline CDR1 is SGHKS and CDR2 YYEKEE (reference sequence). Trimming cost V 4 bases and J 2 bases; bases outside gene matches: 6. The CDR3 DNA follows: TGTGCCAGCAGCGATCGGACAGGCCCCTACGAGCAGTACTTC. It codes for CASSDRTGPYEQYF.

J is TRBJ2-7 and V is TRBV2, with 8 nucleotides matching TRBD1. V was pared by 3 bases and J by 5 bases, with 12 bases of the junction left unmatched. This CDR3 contains 16 residues. Germline V CDR1 and CDR2: SNHLY, FYNNEI. The CDR3 protein is CASSDLGTGVLNEQYF. The DNA for the CDR3 is TGTGCCAGCAGTGACCTCGGGACAGGAGTTTTAAACGAGCAGTACTTC.

This clonotype was picked up a small number of times. The J gene is TRBJ2-7, the V gene TRBV14; 7 nucleotides agree with TRBD1. The germline V gene encodes CDR1 SGHDN and CDR2 FVKESK. V lost 0 bases to trimming and J lost 2 bases; unmatched junction nucleotides: 10. The CDR3 is 17 amino acids. The CDR3 DNA is TGTGCCAGCAGCCAAGATCGGCAGGGGGTTTTTCCCTACGAGCAGTACTTC. Translated, it gives CASSQDRQGVFPYEQYF.

There are many counts of this clonotype. The J gene is TRBJ2-7, the V gene TRBV7-8; the match to TRBD2 covers 10 bases. V lost 5 bases, J lost 0 bases, and 4 bases stayed unmatched. This CDR3 has 15 amino acids. CDR1 SGHVS and CDR2 FQNEAQ come from the germline V gene. CDR3 in amino acids: CASSPIAGGSYEQYF. The CDR3 nucleotides read TGTGCCAGCAGCCCAATAGCGGGGGGCTCCTACGAGCAGTACTTC.

Ten or more counts support this clonotype. V gene TRBV7-2 combines with J gene TRBJ1-2; the D is unclear. Germline V lookup: CDR1 SGHTA, CDR2 FQGNSA. V was shortened by 4 bases and J by 3 bases, with 12 bases between the two germline ends. The CDR3 consists of 14 residues. The CDR3 nucleotides read TGTGCCAGCAGCTGGTCGGCCGCGGACTATGGCTACACCTTC. This gives the protein CASSWSAADYGYTF. Full variable domain (remainder filled in from reference TRBV7-2 and TRBJ1-2): GAGVSQSPSNKVTEKGKDVELRCDPISGHTALYWYRQSLGQGLEFLIYFQGNSAPDKSGLPSDRFSAERTGGSVSTLTIQRTQQEDSAVYLCASSWSAADYGYTFGSGTRLTVV.

This clonotype was picked up a small number of times. V and J are TRBV11-2 and TRBJ2-7; weak D call: TRBD2 (6 bases). Trimming took off 4 bases at V and 0 bases at J, with 13 bases between the two ends. The CDR3 extends over 15 amino acids. Germline assignment: CDR1 SGHAT and CDR2 FQNNGV. The CDR3 reads CASSSVEGYSYEQYF. CDR3 DNA: TGTGCCAGCAGCTCAGTGGAGGGATACTCCTACGAGCAGTACTTC.